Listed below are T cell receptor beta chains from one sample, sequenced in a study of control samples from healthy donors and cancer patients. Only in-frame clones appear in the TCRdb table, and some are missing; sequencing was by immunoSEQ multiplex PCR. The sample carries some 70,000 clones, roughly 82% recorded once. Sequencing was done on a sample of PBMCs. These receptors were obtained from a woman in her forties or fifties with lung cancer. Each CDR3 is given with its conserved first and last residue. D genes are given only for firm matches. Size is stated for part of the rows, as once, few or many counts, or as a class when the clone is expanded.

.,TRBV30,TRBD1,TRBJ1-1,TGTGCCTGGAGGGACCCGGTGACAGGGACAGCTTTCTTT,CAWRDPVTGTAFF
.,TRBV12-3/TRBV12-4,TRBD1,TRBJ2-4,TGTGCCAGCAGTTGGGACAGGGGCATTCAGTACTTC,CASSWDRGIQYF
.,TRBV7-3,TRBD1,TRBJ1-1,TGTGCCAGCAGCCCCGCAGGGGGCTACACTGAAGCTTTCTTT,CASSPAGGYTEAFF
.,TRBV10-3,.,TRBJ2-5,TGTGCCATCAGTGTAGGGTCAGCCACTGGGGAGGAGACCCAGTACTTC,CAISVGSATGEETQYF
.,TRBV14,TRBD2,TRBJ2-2,TGTGCCAGCAGTCTCAGGACTAGCGGGGGCTTGAACACCGGGGAGCTGTTTTTT,CASSLRTSGGLNTGELFF
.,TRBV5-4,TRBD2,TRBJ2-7,TGTGCCAGCAGACCGGGACTAGCAGCCGAGCAGTACTTC,CASRPGLAAEQYF
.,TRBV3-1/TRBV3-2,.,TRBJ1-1,TGTGCCAGCAGCCTAAGCACTGAAGCTTTCTTT,CASSLSTEAFF
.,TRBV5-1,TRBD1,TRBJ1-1,TGCGCCAGCAGCCAACAGGGGGCAGCTGAAGCTTTCTTT,CASSQQGAAEAFF
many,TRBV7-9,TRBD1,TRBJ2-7,TGTGCCAGCAGCTTAGGAGGACAGGGATACGAGCAGTACTTC,CASSLGGQGYEQYF
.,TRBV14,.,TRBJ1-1,TGTGCCAGCAGCCAAGAGGTCACAGTCACTGAAGCTTTCTTT,CASSQEVTVTEAFF
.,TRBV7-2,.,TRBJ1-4,TGTGCCAGCAGCGACTTCAATGAAAAACTGTTTTTT,CASSDFNEKLFF
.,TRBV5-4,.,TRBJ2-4,TGTGCCAGCAGCTTGGAAGGTCCTAGGAACATTCAGTACTTC,CASSLEGPRNIQYF
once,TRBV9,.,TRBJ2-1,TGTGCCAGCAGCGCGTCAGGGATTTTGAATGAGCAGTTCTTC,CASSASGILNEQFF
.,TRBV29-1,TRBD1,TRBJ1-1,TGCAGCGTTGAGGAGACAGGGCCAGCTTTCTTT,CSVEETGPAFF
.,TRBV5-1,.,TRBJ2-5,TGCGCCAGCAGCTATGGACTGGTCCAAGAGACCCAGTACTTC,CASSYGLVQETQYF
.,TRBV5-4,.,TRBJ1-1,TGTGCCAGCAGCTTGTCTGGGTCAGGCAGTGTAGCTTTCTTT,CASSLSGSGSVAFF
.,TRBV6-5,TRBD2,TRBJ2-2,TGTGCCAGCAGCTCGAGCGGGGGAGGCACCGGGGAGCTGTTTTTT,CASSSSGGGTGELFF
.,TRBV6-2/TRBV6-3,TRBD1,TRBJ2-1,TGTGCCAGCAGTGACACAGGGGTCAATGAGCAGTTCTTC,CASSDTGVNEQFF
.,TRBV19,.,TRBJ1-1,TGTGCCAGTAGTATTGCCAGTGGAGTGAACACTGAAGCTTTCTTT,CASSIASGVNTEAFF
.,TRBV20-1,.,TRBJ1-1,TGCAGTGCTCCCAAGGGGTCTGAAGCTTTCTTT,CSAPKGSEAFF
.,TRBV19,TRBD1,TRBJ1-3,TGTGCCAGTCGATCAGGGGGGTCTGGAAACACCATATATTTT,CASRSGGSGNTIYF
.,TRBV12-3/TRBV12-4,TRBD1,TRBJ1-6,TGTGCCAGCAGTGGACAGGGGCATTCACCCCTCCACTTT,CASSGQGHSPLHF
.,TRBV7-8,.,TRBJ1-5,TGTGCCAGCAGCTTAGCGAATAATCAGCCCCAGCATTTT,CASSLANNQPQHF
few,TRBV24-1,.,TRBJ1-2,TGTGCCACCAGGGACAGTTACTATGGCTACACCTTC,CATRDSYYGYTF
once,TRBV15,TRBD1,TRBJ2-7,TGTGCCACCAGCAGGTCGACAGGGGAAGAGCAGTACTTC,CATSRSTGEEQYF
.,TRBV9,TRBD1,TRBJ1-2,TGTGCCAGCACCCAAGGACAGGTGTTTAACTATGGCTACACCTTC,CASTQGQVFNYGYTF
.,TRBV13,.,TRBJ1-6,TGTGCCAGCAGACCAGCACAGGGTACCTATAATTCACCCCTCCACTTT,CASRPAQGTYNSPLHF
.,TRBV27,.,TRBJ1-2,TGTGCCAGCAGTGGAAGGGACTATGGCTACACCTTC,CASSGRDYGYTF
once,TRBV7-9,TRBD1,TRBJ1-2,TGTGCCAGCAGCAGGACAGGGGCAAATAACTATGGCTACACCTTC,CASSRTGANNYGYTF
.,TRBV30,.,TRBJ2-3,TGTGCGGCGGGGACCACAGATACGCAGTATTTT,CAAGTTDTQYF
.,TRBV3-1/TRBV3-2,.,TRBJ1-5,TGTGCCAGCAGCCAACTTGACGGACGTTCTAGCAATCAGCCCCAGCATTTT,CASSQLDGRSSNQPQHF
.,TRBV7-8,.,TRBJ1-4,TGTGCCAGCAGCTTAGCCTCCGGGGTGGGTGAAAAACTGTTTTTT,CASSLASGVGEKLFF
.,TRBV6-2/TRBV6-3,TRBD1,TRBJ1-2,TGTGCCAGCAGTTACGGGGACCACCGGGACAGCACCTATGGCTACACCTTC,CASSYGDHRDSTYGYTF
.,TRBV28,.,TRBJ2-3,TGTGCCTTCTCAAGGGGGGGGGCGGCAGATACGCAGTATTTT,CAFSRGGAADTQYF
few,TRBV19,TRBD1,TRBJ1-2,TGTGCCAGTAGTCCCCGACAGGGGGCTAACTATGGCTACACCTTC,CASSPRQGANYGYTF
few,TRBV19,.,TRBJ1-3,TGTGCCAGTAGTGTGGACAGAGCCTCTGGAAACACCATATATTTT,CASSVDRASGNTIYF
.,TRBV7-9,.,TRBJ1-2,TGTGCCAGCAGCTTGGGGAGCAAGGATGGCTACACCTTC,CASSLGSKDGYTF
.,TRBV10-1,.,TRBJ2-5,TGCGCCAGCAGTGAGTCTATAGGAGCCTCGAAAAACTTC,CASSESIGASKNF
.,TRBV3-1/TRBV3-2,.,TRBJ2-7,TGTGCCAGCAGTTATAGAGGGACGTCCTACGAGCAGTACTTC,CASSYRGTSYEQYF
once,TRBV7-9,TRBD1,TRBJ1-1,TGTGCCAGCAGCTTGAAGGACAGGACTGAAGCTTTCTTT,CASSLKDRTEAFF
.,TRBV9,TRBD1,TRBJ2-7,TGTGCCAGCAGCGTAGCTTGGGACAGGGACGAGCAGTACTTC,CASSVAWDRDEQYF
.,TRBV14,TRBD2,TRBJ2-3,TGTGCCAGCAGCCAACCAGGACTAGCGGGGCGGTGGGGCACAGATACGCAGTATTTT,CASSQPGLAGRWGTDTQYF
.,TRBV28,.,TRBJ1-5,TGTGCCAGCAGGATGGGTTTGAATCAGCCCCAGCATTTT,CASRMGLNQPQHF
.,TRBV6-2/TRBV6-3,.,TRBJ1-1,TGTGCCAGCAGTTACAGTATCGGGGTAAAACTGAACACTGAAGCTTTCTTT,CASSYSIGVKLNTEAFF
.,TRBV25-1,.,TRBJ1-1,TGTGCCAGCAGTGAATCGTACAAATACACTGAAGCTTTCTTT,CASSESYKYTEAFF